These 14 T cell receptor beta chains came from one sample sequenced in a study of metastatic and nonmetastatic thyroid tumors. The entire patient cohort was treatment-naive prior to thyroid surgery. TCRdb re-called the PCR reads through MiXCR. The data contain tens of thousands of clones, 12% of them singletons. Sequencing was performed on blood. All receptors come from a male donor with papillary thyroid cancer or a benign thyroid nodule (not recorded which). Some clones in this sample may be carry-over from other donors' samples.

This clone is medium-sized within its sample. This chain joins TRBV6-1 and TRBJ1-2, with TRBD1 identical over 7 bases. This CDR3 comprises 13 residues. J gave up 5 bases and V 5 bases, and 5 bases lay outside the gene matches. Germline V lookup: CDR1 MNHNS, CDR2 SASEGT. CDR3 sequence: CASSLTGTYGYTF. In nucleotides, the CDR3 is TGTGCCAGCAGTTTGACAGGGACATATGGCTACACCTTC.

In its sample, this clone was seen many times. The chain employs TRBV29-1 and TRBJ2-1; the match to TRBD1 covers 8 bases. Germline assignment: CDR1 SQVTM and CDR2 ANQGSEA. This CDR3 comprises 13 residues. The V and J ends lost 4 bases and 9 bases, in that order; junction bases with no gene match: 8. CDR3 protein: CSVVWDRRGEQFF. The CDR3 DNA reads TGCAGCGTTGTTTGGGACAGGCGAGGTGAGCAGTTCTTC.

CDR3 in amino acids: CASSLNQETQYF. Written as DNA, the CDR3 is TGTGCCAGCAGCTTGAACCAAGAGACCCAGTACTTC. The V and J genes are TRBV5-6 and TRBJ2-5; unclear D gene. Germline CDR1 reads SGHDT; CDR2 reads YYEEEE. This CDR3 has 12 amino acids. Between the trimmed V and J ends, which lost 1 base and 0 bases, there was a span of 1 base.

In its sample, this clone was seen many times. This chain links TRBV19 with TRBJ2-3, with D perhaps TRBD2 (6 bases). Germline-derived CDR1 and CDR2 are LNHDA and SQIVND (reference sequence). V lost 1 base and J lost 4, with 12 bases in between. This CDR3 region has 15 residues. The CDR3 DNA is TGTGCCAGTAGTATAGGGGGCGGGGCGGCAGATACGCAGTATTTT. Translating it yields CASSIGGGAADTQYF.

CDR3 sequence reads: CASSAGTALSYEQYF. For the CDR3, the DNA is TGCGCCAGCAGCGCCGGGACAGCCCTCTCCTACGAGCAGTACTTC. The chain combines TRBV5-1 with TRBJ2-7; 7 bases are a match to TRBD1. The CDR3 extends over 15 amino acids. After removal of 4 bases from V and 0 bases from J, the junction contained 7 bases not matched to a gene. Germline V gene data show CDR1 as SGHRS and CDR2 as YFSETQ.

This clone was observed at least ten times. The rearrangement uses TRBV7-9 and TRBJ2-5, with 7 bases fitting TRBD2. Germline V lookup: CDR1 SEHNR, CDR2 FQNEAQ (reference sequence). The length of the CDR3 is 14 residues. Losses at the gene ends were 5 bases for V and 5 bases for J; bases not matched to a gene: 8. The CDR3 spells CASSGRLAGETQYF. The CDR3 DNA follows: TGTGCCAGCAGCGGGCGACTAGCCGGGGAGACCCAGTACTTC.

By sample share, this clone is medium-sized (0.01 to 0.1%). This rearrangement joins TRBV28 to TRBJ1-3; no firm D call. Deletions cut 10 bases from V and 3 bases from J, with 13 bases between. Germline V CDR1 and CDR2: MDHEN, SYDVKM. CDR3 length: 13 residues. The CDR3 is CATTRDIGNTIYF. CDR3 DNA: TGTGCCACCACGAGGGATATTGGAAACACCATATATTTT.

This clone qualifies as medium-sized (0.01 to 0.1%). V and J are TRBV12-3 or TRBV12-4 and TRBJ1-3; D is unclear. This CDR3 contains 14 residues. Between the trimmed V and J ends, which lost 5 bases and 2 bases, there was a span of 10 bases. This chain's CDR3 is CASSPTGAGNTIYF. DNA of the CDR3: TGTGCCAGCAGTCCTACCGGGGCTGGAAACACCATATATTTT.

The chain recombines TRBV6-1 with TRBJ1-1; D is undetermined. Per the germline V gene, CDR1 is MNHNS and CDR2 is SASEGT. The CDR3 extends over 14 amino acids. The germline V and J ends were trimmed by 6 bases and 2 bases, with 13 bases remaining between them. The CDR3 loop is CASRKGGVNTEAFF. The CDR3 nucleotides read TGTGCCAGCAGGAAGGGCGGGGTAAACACTGAAGCTTTCTTT.

The V gene is TRBV5-1, the J gene TRBJ1-6; D possibly corresponds to TRBD1 (6 bases). The CDR3 extends over 17 amino acids. Germline CDR1 and CDR2: SGHRS and YFSETQ. Trimming took off 2 bases at V and 6 bases at J, with 18 bases between the two ends. The CDR3 DNA is TGCGCCAGCAGCTTTGGGGGGACCCTCAGGGGTAATTCACCCCTCCACTTT. Protein sequence: CASSFGGTLRGNSPLHF.

This clone was counted a few times. No conserved phenylalanine or tryptophan is present at the end of the CDR3, so a read error is the likely explanation. The chain combines TRBV30 with TRBJ2-7, with D uncertain. Trimming shortened V by 0 bases and J by 6 bases, and 6 bases separated the two germline ends. In germline, CDR1 is GTSNPN, CDR2 SVGIG (reference sequence). The CDR3 is made up of 11 amino acids. For the CDR3, the DNA is TGTGCCTGGAGTGTATTCGGCGAGCAGTACTTA. This translates into CAWSVFGEQYL.

This clone was seen more than once but under ten times. This chain joins TRBV10-3 and TRBJ1-6; D remains ambiguous. Germline V gives CDR1 ENHRY, CDR2 SYGVKD. V lost 4 bases and J 7 bases, leaving 11 bases between the germline ends. This CDR3 has 14 amino acids. CDR3 amino acids: CAISGETLNSPLHF. Written as DNA, the CDR3 is TGTGCCATCAGTGGGGAAACTCTGAATTCACCCCTCCACTTT.

This clone has a count of ten or more. The chain combines TRBV4-1 with TRBJ2-1, with D unclear. V was pared by 0 bases and J by 1 base, with 7 bases between. Germline assignment: CDR1 MGHRA and CDR2 YSYEKL. The CDR3 spans 15 residues. The DNA of the CDR3 is TGCGCCAGCAGCCAAGATCCCAAGTCCTACAATGAGCAGTTCTTC. Its protein is CASSQDPKSYNEQFF.

This clone has a count of ten or more. This sequence joins TRBV9 and TRBJ1-1; tentative D call: TRBD1 (5 bases). CDR1 is SGDLS and CDR2 is YYNGEE in the germline V gene. V was pared by 4 bases and J by 0 bases, with 10 bases between. The CDR3 is 14 amino acids. CDR3 amino acids: CASSPGTVNTEAFF. CDR3 in DNA: TGTGCCAGCAGCCCCGGGACGGTGAACACTGAAGCTTTCTTT.